These 14 T cell receptor beta chains originate from one sample sequenced in a study of blood T cell repertoires in COVID-19. Assay: immunoSEQ multiplex PCR; the TCRdb copy retains only in-frame clones and omits some. In the table there are 130,000 or so clones, approximately 80% of which are singletons. The sequenced material came from peripheral blood. The source of these receptors is a woman aged 55-69 years with acute or convalescent COVID-19.

CDR3 nucleotides: TGTGCCAGCAGTTACTCGATTCAGGGTACCGGCGAGCAGTACTTC. This codes for CASSYSIQGTGEQYF. The gene calls are TRBV6-5 and TRBJ2-7; D is perhaps TRBD1 (5 bases). The V end lost 0 bases, the J end lost 6 bases, and 15 bases lay between the germline ends. CDR1 and CDR2 from the germline V gene are MNHEY and SVGAGI. The CDR3 has 15 amino acids.

The chain recombines TRBV5-6 with TRBJ1-1, with D perhaps TRBD1 (5 bases). Germline V gene lookup returns CDR1 SGHDT and CDR2 YYEEEE. V lost 2 bases and J lost 1, with 12 bases in between. The CDR3 totals 15 residues. CDR3 nucleotide sequence: TGTGCCAGCAGCTTTACAGGCCCCCCGAACACTGAAGCTTTCTTT. Its translation is CASSFTGPPNTEAFF.

The chain combines TRBV19 with TRBJ1-2; 9 bases agree with TRBD1. The germline CDR1 and CDR2 sequences are LNHDA and SQIVND (reference sequence). The CDR3 is 15 amino acids. Trimming removed 1 base from V and 4 bases from J; junction bases left unmatched: 4. The CDR3 is CASSIAGTGPYGYTF. The CDR3, as DNA: TGTGCCAGTAGTATAGCCGGGACAGGGCCCTATGGCTACACCTTC.

This clone occurred once. This chain uses TRBV2 with TRBJ1-5; D remains ambiguous. The V end was cut by 6 bases, the J end by 5 bases, with 14 bases between. The CDR3 loop spans 14 amino acids. The germline CDR1 and CDR2 sequences are SNHLY and FYNNEI. Here the CDR3 reads CASRREAVDQPQHF. The CDR3 region has the DNA TGTGCCAGCAGACGGGAGGCCGTCGATCAGCCCCAGCATTTT.

The sample holds a few counts of this clone. This may arise from a read error, as a much more abundant clone is one base away. The same CDR3 arises from other DNA sequences in this sample as well. CDR3 nucleotides: TGTGCCAGCAGTGATCTAGGCTACACCTTC. Amino acids: CASSDLGYTF. The gene calls are TRBV6-1 and TRBJ1-2; no reliable D call. CDR1 MNHNS and CDR2 SASEGT come from the germline V gene. V was cut by 3 bases and J by 8 bases, with 4 bases left in between. The CDR3 extends over 10 amino acids.

The chain employs TRBV7-3 and TRBJ1-1, with TRBD1 as a possible D gene (5 bases). The V and J ends lost 8 bases and 0 bases respectively, with 10 bases between them. The CDR3 totals 13 residues. Per the germline V gene, CDR1 is SGHTA and CDR2 is FQGTGA. DNA of the CDR3: TGTGCCAGCCAAGGGGTCATGAACACTGAAGCTTTCTTT. It yields the protein CASQGVMNTEAFF.

This clone occurred a few times. V usage is TRBV19 and J usage is TRBJ1-2; possibly TRBD1 for D (5 bases). The CDR3 covers 14 residues. In germline, CDR1 is LNHDA, CDR2 SQIVND (reference sequence). Trimming left V 10 bases short and J 3 bases short, with 18 bases between. The CDR3 DNA follows: TGTGCCACCGGGCGCCAGGGTGGGGACTATGGCTACACCTTC. This encodes CATGRQGGDYGYTF.

The chain carries TRBV7-9 and TRBJ1-5; 8 bases are shared with TRBD1. CDR1 and CDR2 (germline): SEHNR, FQNEAQ (reference sequence). The CDR3 has 15 residues. The V gene end was trimmed by 6 bases and the J gene end by 2 bases; junction bases not matched to a gene: 6. The CDR3 DNA follows: TGTGCCAGCAGTCTGACAGGGGATGGCAATCAGCCCCAGCATTTT. Amino acids: CASSLTGDGNQPQHF.

The chain uses TRBV7-3 and TRBJ2-5; TRBD1 might be the D (6 bases). This CDR3 is built from 16 residues. Germline lookup yields CDR1 SGHTA and CDR2 FQGTGA. V was shortened by 5 bases and J by 2 bases, with 18 bases between the two germline ends. This CDR3 is CASSMGRTAQQETQYF. In DNA form, the CDR3 reads TGTGCCAGCAGCATGGGAAGGACAGCGCAACAAGAGACCCAGTACTTC.

The rearrangement uses TRBV14 and TRBJ1-5; TRBD1 might be the D (5 bases). CDR1 SGHDN and CDR2 FVKESK come from the germline V gene. Trimming removed 1 base from V and 6 bases from J, with 13 bases in between. CDR3 size: 15 residues. Here the CDR3 reads CASSQGAGQTQPQHF. CDR3 nucleotides: TGTGCCAGCAGCCAAGGAGCAGGGCAGACTCAGCCCCAGCATTTT. The variable domain in full, completed from reference TRBV14 and TRBJ1-5, reads EAGVTQFPSHSVIEKGQTVTLRCDPISGHDNLYWYRRVMGKEIKFLLHFVKESKQDESGMPNNRFLAERTGGTYSTLKVQPAELEDSGVYFCASSQGAGQTQPQHFGDGTRLSIL.

J is TRBJ1-1 and V is TRBV30; the match to TRBD1 covers 8 bases. Germline CDR1 reads GTSNPN; CDR2 reads SVGIG (reference sequence). This CDR3 spans 12 amino acids. V lost 5 bases, J lost 9 bases, and 8 bases stayed unmatched. The DNA of the CDR3 is TGTGCCTGGGACGGACAGGGAGGAAAAGCTTTCTTT. Protein product: CAWDGQGGKAFF.

This sequence joins TRBV19 and TRBJ2-1, with D tentatively TRBD1 (6 bases). There are 12 residues in the CDR3. Germline lookup yields CDR1 LNHDA and CDR2 SQIVND (reference sequence). V lost 0 bases, J lost 10 bases, and 7 bases lay in between. The CDR3 DNA follows: TGTGCCAGTAGTATAGAAGGGACAGAGCAGTTCTTC. Translation: CASSIEGTEQFF.

The chain has TRBV6-6 and TRBJ1-2; 7 bases align to TRBD1. The germline gives CDR1 MNHNY, CDR2 SVGAGI (reference sequence). The CDR3 consists of 13 residues. J gave up 5 bases and V 6 bases, and 6 bases lay outside the gene matches. The CDR3: CASSPGTVYGYTF. The CDR3 DNA reads as TGTGCCAGCAGCCCCGGGACAGTTTATGGCTACACCTTC.

The chain links TRBV6-1 to TRBJ1-2; D is uncertain. From germline, CDR1 is MNHNS and CDR2 SASEGT. Trimming pared 0 bases from V and 4 bases from J, leaving 9 bases between. The CDR3 runs to 14 residues. The CDR3 is CASSEAGRGYGYTF. CDR3 coding DNA: TGTGCCAGCAGTGAAGCAGGTCGAGGCTATGGCTACACCTTC.